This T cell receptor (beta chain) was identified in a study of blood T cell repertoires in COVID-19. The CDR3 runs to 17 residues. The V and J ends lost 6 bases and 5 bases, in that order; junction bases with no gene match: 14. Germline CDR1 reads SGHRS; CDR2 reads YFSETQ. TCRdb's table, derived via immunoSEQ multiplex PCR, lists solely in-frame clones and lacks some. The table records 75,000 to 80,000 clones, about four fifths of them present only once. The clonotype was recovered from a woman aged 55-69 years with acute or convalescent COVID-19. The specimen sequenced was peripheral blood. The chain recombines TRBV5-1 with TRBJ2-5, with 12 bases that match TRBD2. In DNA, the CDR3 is TGCGCCAGCAAGCTCTGGGCTAGCGGGGGGGCCGGGGAGACCCAGTACTTC. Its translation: CASKLWASGGAGETQYF.